This TCR beta chain came from a study of T cells in Graves' hyperthyroidism and ophthalmopathy. Amplification targeted TCR beta CDR3 regions from RNA transcripts. The HTBI set primed first-round TCR CDR3 RT-PCR. MiXCR, applied by TCRdb to the multiplex PCR reads, yields one record per CDR3 protein. The table has about 610,000 distinct CDR3 sequences, approximately 14% seen once; the top ten hold around 4%. In its sample, this clonotype was seen many times. Germline CDR1 is LGHNA and CDR2 is YNFKEQ. CDR3 size: 18 residues. V lost 1 base, J lost 1 base, and 7 bases stayed unmatched. Under 3 months was the duration of disease in ophthalmopathy patients, who also had a Clinical Activity Score of at least 3 and a NOSPECS grade of at least 4. The PBMCs had their origin in 7.5 to 10 ml of fresh peripheral blood.

The origin of this receptor is a woman between 40 and 55 years old with Graves' ophthalmopathy. The sample consisted of blood. This chain uses TRBV4-2 with TRBJ2-2; 9 bases align to TRBD2. The CDR3 sequence: CASSQGGGSGRNTGELFF. The DNA of the CDR3 is TGTGCCAGCAGCCAAGGTGGGGGTAGCGGGAGGAACACCGGGGAGCTGTTTTTT.